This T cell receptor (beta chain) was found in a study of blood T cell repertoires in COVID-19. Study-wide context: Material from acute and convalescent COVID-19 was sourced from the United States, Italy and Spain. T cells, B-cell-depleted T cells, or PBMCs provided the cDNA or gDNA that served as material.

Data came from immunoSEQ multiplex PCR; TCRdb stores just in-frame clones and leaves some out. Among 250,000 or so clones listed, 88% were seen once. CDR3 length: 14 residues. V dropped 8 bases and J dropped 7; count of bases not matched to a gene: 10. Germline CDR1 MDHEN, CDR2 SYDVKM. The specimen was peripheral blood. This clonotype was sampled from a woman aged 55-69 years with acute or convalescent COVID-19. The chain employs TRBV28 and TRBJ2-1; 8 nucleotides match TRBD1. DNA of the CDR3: TGTGCCAGCTCATGGGGCAGGGGGCGGAATGAGCAGTTCTTC. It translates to CASSWGRGRNEQFF.